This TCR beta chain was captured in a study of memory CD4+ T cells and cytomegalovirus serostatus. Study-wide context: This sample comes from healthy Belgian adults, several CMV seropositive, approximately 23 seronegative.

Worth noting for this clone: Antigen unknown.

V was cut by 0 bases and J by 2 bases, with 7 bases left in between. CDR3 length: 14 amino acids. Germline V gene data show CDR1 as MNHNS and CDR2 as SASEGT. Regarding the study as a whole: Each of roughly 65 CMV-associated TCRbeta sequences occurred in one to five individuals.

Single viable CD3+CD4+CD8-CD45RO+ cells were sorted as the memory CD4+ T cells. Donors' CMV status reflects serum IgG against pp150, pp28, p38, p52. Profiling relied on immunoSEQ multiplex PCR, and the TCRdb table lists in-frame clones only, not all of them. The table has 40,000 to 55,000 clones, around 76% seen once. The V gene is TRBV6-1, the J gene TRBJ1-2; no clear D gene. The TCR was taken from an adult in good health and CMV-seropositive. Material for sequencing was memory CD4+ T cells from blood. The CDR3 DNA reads TGTGCCAGCAGTGAAGCCGCCGAAAACTATGGCTACACCTTC. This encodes CASSEAAENYGYTF.